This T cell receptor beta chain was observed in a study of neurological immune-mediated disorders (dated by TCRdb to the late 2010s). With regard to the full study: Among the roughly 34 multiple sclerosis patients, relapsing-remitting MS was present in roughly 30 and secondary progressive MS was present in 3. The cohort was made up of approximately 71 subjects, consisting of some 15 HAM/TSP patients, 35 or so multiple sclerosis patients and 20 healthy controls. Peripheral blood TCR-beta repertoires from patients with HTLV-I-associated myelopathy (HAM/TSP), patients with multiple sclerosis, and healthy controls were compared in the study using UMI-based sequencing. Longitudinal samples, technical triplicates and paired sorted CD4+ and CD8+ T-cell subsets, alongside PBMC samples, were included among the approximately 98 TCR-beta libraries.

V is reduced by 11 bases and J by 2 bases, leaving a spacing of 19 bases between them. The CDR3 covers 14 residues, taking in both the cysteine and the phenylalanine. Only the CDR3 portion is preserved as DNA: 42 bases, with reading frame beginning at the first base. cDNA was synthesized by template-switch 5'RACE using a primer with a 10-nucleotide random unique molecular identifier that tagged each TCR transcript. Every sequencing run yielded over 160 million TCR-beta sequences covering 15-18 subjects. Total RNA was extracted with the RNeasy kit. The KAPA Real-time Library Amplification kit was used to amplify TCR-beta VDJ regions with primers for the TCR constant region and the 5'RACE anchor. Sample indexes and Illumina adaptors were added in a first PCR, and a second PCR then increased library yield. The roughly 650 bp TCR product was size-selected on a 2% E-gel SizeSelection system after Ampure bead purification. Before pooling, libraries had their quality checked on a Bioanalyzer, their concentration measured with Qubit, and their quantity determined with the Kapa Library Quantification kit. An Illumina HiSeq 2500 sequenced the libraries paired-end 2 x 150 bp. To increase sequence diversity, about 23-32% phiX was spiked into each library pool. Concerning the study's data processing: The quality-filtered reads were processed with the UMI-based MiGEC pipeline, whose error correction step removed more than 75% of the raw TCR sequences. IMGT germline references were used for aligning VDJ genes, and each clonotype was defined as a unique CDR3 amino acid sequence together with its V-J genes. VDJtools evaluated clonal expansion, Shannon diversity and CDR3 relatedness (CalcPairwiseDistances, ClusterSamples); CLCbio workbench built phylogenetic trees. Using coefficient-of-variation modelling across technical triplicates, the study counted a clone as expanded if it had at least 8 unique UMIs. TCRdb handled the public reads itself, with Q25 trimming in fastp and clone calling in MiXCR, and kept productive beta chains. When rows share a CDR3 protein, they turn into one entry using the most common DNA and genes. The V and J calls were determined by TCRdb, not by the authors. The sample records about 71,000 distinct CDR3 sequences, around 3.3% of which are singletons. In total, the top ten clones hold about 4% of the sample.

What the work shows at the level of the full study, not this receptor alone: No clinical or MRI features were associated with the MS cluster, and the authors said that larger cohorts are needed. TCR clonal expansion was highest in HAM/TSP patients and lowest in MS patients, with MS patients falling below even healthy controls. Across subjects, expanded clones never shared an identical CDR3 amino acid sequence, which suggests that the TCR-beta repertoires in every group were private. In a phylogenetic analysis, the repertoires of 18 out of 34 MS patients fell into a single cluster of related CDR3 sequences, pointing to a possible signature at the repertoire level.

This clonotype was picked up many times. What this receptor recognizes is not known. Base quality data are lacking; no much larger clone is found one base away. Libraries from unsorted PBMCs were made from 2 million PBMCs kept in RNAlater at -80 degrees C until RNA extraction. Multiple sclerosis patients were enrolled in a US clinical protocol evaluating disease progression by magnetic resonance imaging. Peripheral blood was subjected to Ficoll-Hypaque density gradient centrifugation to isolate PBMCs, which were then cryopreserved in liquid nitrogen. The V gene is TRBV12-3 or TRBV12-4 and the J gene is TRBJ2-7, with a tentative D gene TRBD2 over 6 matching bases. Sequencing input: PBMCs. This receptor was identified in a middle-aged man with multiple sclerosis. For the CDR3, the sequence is CASATSGLPYEQYF. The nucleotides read TGTGCCTCAGCGACGAGCGGGTTACCCTACGAGCAGTACTTC.